Reported below is one T cell receptor beta chain. The data were obtained in a study of blood T cell repertoires in COVID-19. Study-level background: T cells, B-cell-depleted T cells, or PBMCs supplied cDNA or gDNA.

Measured with immunoSEQ multiplex PCR; TCRdb has only the in-frame clones, and not every one. The sample lists 150,000 or so clones; roughly 90% were seen once. CDR3 length: 14 residues. Germline values: CDR1 SGHRS, CDR2 YFSETQ. The V gene lost 0 bases and the J gene lost 8 bases, with 14 bases spanning the gap. This clonotype was obtained from a woman aged 25-40 years with acute COVID-19. The gene calls are TRBV5-1 and TRBJ1-1, with D perhaps TRBD1 (5 bases). The specimen was PBMCs or T cells enriched from blood (not recorded which). The CDR3 spells CASSLAGGPTEAFF. The CDR3 DNA sequence: TGCGCCAGCAGCTTGGCGGGGGGACCTACGGAAGCTTTCTTT.